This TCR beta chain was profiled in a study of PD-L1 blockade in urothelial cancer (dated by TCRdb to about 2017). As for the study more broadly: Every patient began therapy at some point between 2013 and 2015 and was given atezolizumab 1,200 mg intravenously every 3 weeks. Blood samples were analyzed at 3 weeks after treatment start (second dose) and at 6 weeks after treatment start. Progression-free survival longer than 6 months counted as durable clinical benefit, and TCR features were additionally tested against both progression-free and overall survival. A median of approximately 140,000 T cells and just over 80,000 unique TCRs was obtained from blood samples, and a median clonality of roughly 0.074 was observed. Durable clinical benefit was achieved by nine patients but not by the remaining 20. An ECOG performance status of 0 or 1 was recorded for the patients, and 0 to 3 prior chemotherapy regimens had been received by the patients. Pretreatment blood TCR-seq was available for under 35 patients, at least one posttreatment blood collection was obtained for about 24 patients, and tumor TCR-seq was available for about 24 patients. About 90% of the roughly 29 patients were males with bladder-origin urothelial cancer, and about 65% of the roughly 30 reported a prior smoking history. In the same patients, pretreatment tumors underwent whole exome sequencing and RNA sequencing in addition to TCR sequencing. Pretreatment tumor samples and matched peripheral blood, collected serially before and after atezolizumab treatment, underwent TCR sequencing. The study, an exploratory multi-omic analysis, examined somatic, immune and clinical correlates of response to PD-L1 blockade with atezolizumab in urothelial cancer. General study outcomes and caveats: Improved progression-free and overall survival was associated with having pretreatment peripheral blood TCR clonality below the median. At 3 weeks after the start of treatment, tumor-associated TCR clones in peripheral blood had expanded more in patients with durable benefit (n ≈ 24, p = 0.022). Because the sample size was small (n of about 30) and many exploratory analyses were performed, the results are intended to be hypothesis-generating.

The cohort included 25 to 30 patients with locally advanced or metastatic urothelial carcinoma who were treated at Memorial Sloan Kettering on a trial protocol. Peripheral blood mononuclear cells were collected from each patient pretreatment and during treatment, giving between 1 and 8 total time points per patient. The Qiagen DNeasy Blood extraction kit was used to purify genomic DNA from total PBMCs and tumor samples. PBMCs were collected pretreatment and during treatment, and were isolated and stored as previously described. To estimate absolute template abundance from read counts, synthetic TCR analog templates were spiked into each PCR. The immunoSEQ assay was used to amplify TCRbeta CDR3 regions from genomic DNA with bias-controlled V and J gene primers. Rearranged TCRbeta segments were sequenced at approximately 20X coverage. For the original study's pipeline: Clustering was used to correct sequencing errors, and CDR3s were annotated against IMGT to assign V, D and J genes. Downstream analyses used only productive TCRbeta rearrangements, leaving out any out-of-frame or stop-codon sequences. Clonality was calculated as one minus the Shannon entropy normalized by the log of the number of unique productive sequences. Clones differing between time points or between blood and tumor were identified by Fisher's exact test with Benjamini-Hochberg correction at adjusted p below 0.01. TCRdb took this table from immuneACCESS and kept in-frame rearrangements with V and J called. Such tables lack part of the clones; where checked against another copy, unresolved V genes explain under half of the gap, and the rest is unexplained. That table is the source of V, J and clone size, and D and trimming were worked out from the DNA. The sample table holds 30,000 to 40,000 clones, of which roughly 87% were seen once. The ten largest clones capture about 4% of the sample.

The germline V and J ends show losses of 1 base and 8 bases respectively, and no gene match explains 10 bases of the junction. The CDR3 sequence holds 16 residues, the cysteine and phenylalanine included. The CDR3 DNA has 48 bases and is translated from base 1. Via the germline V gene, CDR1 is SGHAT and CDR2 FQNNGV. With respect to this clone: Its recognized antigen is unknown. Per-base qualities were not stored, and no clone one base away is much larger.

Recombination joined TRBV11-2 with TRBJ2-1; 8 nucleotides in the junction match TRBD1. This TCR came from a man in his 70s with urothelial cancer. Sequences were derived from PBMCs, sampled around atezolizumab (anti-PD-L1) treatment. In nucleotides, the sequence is TGTGCCAGCAGCTTAGTATCCGGACAGGGACGCGATGAGCAGTTCTTC. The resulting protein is CASSLVSGQGRDEQFF.